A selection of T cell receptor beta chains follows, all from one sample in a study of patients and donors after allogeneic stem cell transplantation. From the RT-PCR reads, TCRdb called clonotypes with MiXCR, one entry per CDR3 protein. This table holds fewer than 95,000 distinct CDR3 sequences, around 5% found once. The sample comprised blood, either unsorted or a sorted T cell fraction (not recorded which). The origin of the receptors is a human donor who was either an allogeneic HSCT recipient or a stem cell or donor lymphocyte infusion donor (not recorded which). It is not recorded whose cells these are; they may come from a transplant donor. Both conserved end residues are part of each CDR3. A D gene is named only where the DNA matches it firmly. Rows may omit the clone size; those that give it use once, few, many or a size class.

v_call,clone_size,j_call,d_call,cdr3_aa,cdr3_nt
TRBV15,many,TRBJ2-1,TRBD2,CATSTASGGYNEQFF,TGTGCCACCAGCACCGCTAGCGGCGGTTACAATGAGCAGTTCTTC
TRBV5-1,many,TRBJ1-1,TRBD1,CASSLDGTATSFEAFF,TGCGCCAGCAGCTTGGATGGGACAGCCACCTCTTTTGAAGCTTTCTTT
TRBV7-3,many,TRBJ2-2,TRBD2,CASSKAGGADTGELFF,TGTGCCAGCAGCAAAGCGGGGGGCGCGGACACCGGGGAGCTGTTTTTT
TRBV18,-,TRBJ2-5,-,CASSPDQGRGETQYF,TGTGCCAGCTCACCTGACCAGGGGAGAGGAGAGACCCAGTACTTC
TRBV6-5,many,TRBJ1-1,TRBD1,CASSYPGTGMEATEAFF,TGTGCCAGCAGTTACCCCGGGACAGGGATGGAGGCCACTGAAGCTTTCTTT
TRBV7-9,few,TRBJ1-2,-,CASSPQGLVGYTF,TGTGCCAGCAGCCCTCAAGGATTAGTTGGCTACACCTTC
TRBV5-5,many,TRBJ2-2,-,CASSTYSSGELFF,TGTGCCAGCAGCACATACTCGTCCGGGGAGCTGTTTTTT
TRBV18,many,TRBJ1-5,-,CASSDNGGRSPQHF,TGTGCCAGCTCTGATAACGGGGGTAGGTCCCCCCAGCATTTT
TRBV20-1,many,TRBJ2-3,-,CSASGSTQYF,TGCAGTGCCTCAGGGTCCACGCAGTATTTT
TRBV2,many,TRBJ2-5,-,CASSVLQGGETQYF,TGTGCCAGCAGTGTCTTGCAGGGAGGAGAGACCCAGTACTTC
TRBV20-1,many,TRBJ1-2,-,CSARWETGYGYTF,TGCAGTGCTAGATGGGAGACAGGATATGGCTACACCTTC
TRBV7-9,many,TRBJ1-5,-,CASSLLGQPQHF,TGTGCCAGCAGCTTACTGGGTCAGCCCCAGCATTTT
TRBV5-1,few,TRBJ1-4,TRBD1,CASSPGGSPNEKLFF,TGCGCCAGCAGCCCAGGGGGCAGTCCTAATGAAAAACTGTTTTTT